Listed below are T cell receptor beta chains from one sample, sequenced in a study of T cell repertoires in cytomegalovirus infection. Their antigens remain unidentified. TCRdb reprocessed the reads with MiXCR, giving one entry per CDR3 protein. The sample yields roughly 180,000 distinct CDR3 sequences, approximately 21% seen once. The sample in question was CD8+ T cells from cultured PBMCs, obtained from culture after CMV antigen stimulation. These receptors came from a human donor in good health (CMV status not recorded). Some clones in this sample may be carry-over from other donors' samples. The CDR3 runs from the conserved cysteine through the conserved F or W. Each record gives: D gene, V gene, J gene, clone size, CDR3 DNA, CDR3 protein. The D gene is left open where the match is weak. The listing skips clone size in some rows; elsewhere it reads once, few, many or a size class.

.	TRBV7-2	TRBJ1-5	.	TGTGCCAGCAGCCCTCCCGGAACCGGCAATCAGCCCCAGCATTTT	CASSPPGTGNQPQHF
.	TRBV9	TRBJ2-5	few	TGTGCCAGCAGCCCCCGGGAGCGGTGGTCGGGGGAGACCCAGTACTTC	CASSPRERWSGETQYF
.	TRBV15	TRBJ2-7	many	TGTGCCACCAGCGAGGAAGACAGCTATCACGAGCAGTACTTC	CATSEEDSYHEQYF
.	TRBV12-3/TRBV12-4	TRBJ2-1	.	TGTGCCAGCAGCCTGAGGGGGTTTAGGTTAGGGCAGTTCTTC	CASSLRGFRLGQFF
.	TRBV6-2/TRBV6-3	TRBJ1-5	.	TGTGCCAGCAGCAAGACAGACTATAGCAATCAGCCCCAGCATTTT	CASSKTDYSNQPQHF
TRBD1	TRBV14	TRBJ1-1	.	TGTGCCAGCAGCCAAATGTTCAGGGGGCTTGGGGCGAACACTGAAGCTTTCTTT	CASSQMFRGLGANTEAFF
TRBD2	TRBV4-1	TRBJ2-3	few	TGCGCCAGCAGCCCCGTGGTAGCGGGGGGGAGAAGCACAGATACGCAGTATTTT	CASSPVVAGGRSTDTQYF
TRBD2	TRBV4-3	TRBJ2-4	.	TGCGCCAGCAGCCAAGATAGGCCAGCGGGGGGAGAGAACATTCAGTACTTC	CASSQDRPAGGENIQYF
.	TRBV7-6	TRBJ2-7	.	TGTGCCAGCAGCTTAGAGACGTTCTACGAGCAGTACTTC	CASSLETFYEQYF
.	TRBV28	TRBJ1-1	many	TGTGCCAGCAGTCCTACCCTCTTGAGGGAGGAAGCTTTCTTT	CASSPTLLREEAFF
.	TRBV7-9	TRBJ2-1	few	TGTGCCAGCAGCGGACGTGACTCCTACAATGAGCAGTTCTTC	CASSGRDSYNEQFF
.	TRBV6-2/TRBV6-3	TRBJ2-1	.	TGTGCCAGCAGTTCAGGACCCGACTTAATCAATGAGCGGTTCTTC	CASSSGPDLINERFF
.	TRBV7-2	TRBJ2-7	few	TGTGCCAGCAGCACCTTCCAGTTGGGGATCTCCGAAGGCGAGCAGTACTTC	CASSTFQLGISEGEQYF
.	TRBV7-9	TRBJ2-7	.	TGTGCCAGCAGCCCCAGGGGGGGCGCGGAAAAATACGAGCAGTACTTC	CASSPRGGAEKYEQYF
.	TRBV5-6	TRBJ2-6	few	TGTGCCAGCAGCTCCCCACTTATTCTCCCACCGAACTCTGGGGCCAACGTCCTGACTTTC	CASSSPLILPPNSGANVLTF
TRBD1	TRBV27	TRBJ1-2	.	TGTGCCAGCAGTTCCGACAGGGGTAGCTACACCTTC	CASSSDRGSYTF
TRBD2	TRBV7-6	TRBJ2-3	.	TGTGCCAGCAGCCGACCCCGGGGGGGCAAGGATACGCAGTATTTT	CASSRPRGGKDTQYF
TRBD1	TRBV7-8	TRBJ2-1	few	TGTGCCAGCGGTCAAGGGGGCGCAGGGGTTTACAATGAGCAGTTCTTC	CASGQGGAGVYNEQFF